A single sample is the source of the 15 T cell receptor beta chains below, sequenced in a study of cytomegalovirus exposure and HLA in healthy donors. Amplification used 60 Vbeta primers and 13 Jbeta primers. Sequencing was performed with immunoSEQ multiplex PCR; in TCRdb, only in-frame clones are kept and a portion is missing. The sample consists of some 120,000 clones, around 84% of them appearing once. Sequencing was done on a sample of PBMCs. All receptors derive from a man aged 18 to 30 in good health and CMV-seronegative.

This clone has just a few counts. This chain connects TRBV2 to TRBJ2-5, with 8 bases fitting TRBD1. The germline V gene has CDR1 SNHLY and CDR2 FYNNEI. V lost 7 bases and J lost 4; bases outside the gene matches: 11. The CDR3 sequence is 15 residues long. The CDR3 DNA reads TGTGCCAGCACTGGACAGGGAAGGGTCCGAGAGACCCAGTACTTC. Translated: CASTGQGRVRETQYF.

The chain employs TRBV2 and TRBJ1-1; no clear D gene. This CDR3 region has 14 residues. Germline CDR1 is SNHLY and CDR2 is FYNNEI. V was pared by 3 bases and J by 4 bases, with 12 bases between. CDR3 nucleotide sequence: TGTGCCAGCAGTGAGGCGTGGAGTGGCACTGAAGCTTTCTTT. Translation: CASSEAWSGTEAFF. Using reference TRBV2 and TRBJ1-1 for the parts outside the CDR3, the full variable domain is EPEVTQTPSHQVTQMGQEVILRCVPISNHLYFYWYRQILGQKVEFLVSFYNNEISEKSEIFDDQFSVERPDGSNFTLKIRSTKLEDSAMYFCASSEAWSGTEAFFGQGTRLTVV.

This clone came up a few times. The chain combines TRBV10-1 with TRBJ1-3; a weak D match, TRBD1 (5 bases). The CDR3 runs to 14 residues. V was trimmed by 5 bases and J by 4 bases, leaving 12 bases between them. Looked up from germline, CDR1 is WNHNN and CDR2 is SYGVQD (reference sequence). In DNA, the CDR3 is TGCGCCAGCAGTCCGGACAATAGCGGAAACACCATATATTTT. Translation gives CASSPDNSGNTIYF.

V gene TRBV10-3 combines with J gene TRBJ1-1; 7 bases are a match to TRBD1. V dropped 4 bases and J dropped 3; count of bases not matched to a gene: 5. The CDR3 has 14 residues. In germline, CDR1 is ENHRY, CDR2 SYGVKD. The CDR3 loop is CAISGQGTDTEAFF. The CDR3 bases are TGTGCCATCAGTGGACAGGGAACGGACACTGAAGCTTTCTTT.

J is TRBJ2-5 and V is TRBV9; D is possibly TRBD2 (5 bases). Between the trimmed V and J ends, which lost 4 bases and 3 bases, there was a span of 13 bases. The CDR3 has 14 residues. Per germline, CDR1 SGDLS and CDR2 YYNGEE. The CDR3 region is CASSLGVGKETQYF. In nucleotides, the CDR3 is TGTGCCAGCAGCCTCGGGGTGGGGAAAGAGACCCAGTACTTC.

The chain is built from TRBV7-3 and TRBJ2-3; the match to TRBD2 covers 8 bases. The CDR3 runs 15 residues. Germline CDR1 and CDR2: SGHTA and FQGTGA. After removal of 2 bases from V and 5 bases from J, the junction contained 6 bases not matched to a gene. The CDR3 reads CASSLRGGPGDTQYF. The CDR3 coding sequence is TGTGCCAGCAGCTTACGGGGGGGCCCGGGAGATACGCAGTATTTT.

This clone is a singleton in its sample. The junction does not match germline at one end; this may be a read error. This specimen includes other DNA sequences encoding the same CDR3. This chain links TRBV5-6 with TRBJ2-3, with 8 bases that match TRBD2. This CDR3 has 17 residues. Per the germline V gene, CDR1 is SGHDT and CDR2 is YYEEEE. CDR3 protein: CASSPWGAGGTTDTQYF. The CDR3, as DNA: TGCGCCAGCAGCCCCTGGGGCGCGGGGGGCACCACAGATACGCAGTATTTT.

The CDR3 DNA reads as TGTGCCAGCAGCTCAGGGCGGGGCTCCTACAATGAGCAGTTCTTC. The encoded protein is CASSSGRGSYNEQFF. V gene TRBV7-3 combines with J gene TRBJ2-1, with a tentative D call TRBD2 (6 bases). The CDR3 totals 15 residues. With 4 bases removed from V and 0 bases from J, the gap between germline ends came to 10 bases. In germline, CDR1 is SGHTA, CDR2 FQGTGA.

The chain employs TRBV7-3 and TRBJ1-1, with 7 bases fitting TRBD1. The CDR3 runs 15 residues. CDR1 SGHTA and CDR2 FQGTGA come from the germline V gene. J gave up 5 bases and V 5 bases, and 11 bases lay outside the gene matches. CDR3 protein: CASSRTSTGKTEAFF. CDR3 DNA: TGTGCCAGCAGCCGAACCTCGACAGGGAAGACTGAAGCTTTCTTT.

CDR3 nucleotide sequence: TGTGCCAGCAGTGCGTCAGGCTCTGGGGCCAACGTCCTGACTTTC. It codes for CASSASGSGANVLTF. This chain joins TRBV6-4 and TRBJ2-6, with D unclear. The ends were cut back, 4 bases at V and 0 bases at J, with 7 bases in the middle. Looked up from germline, CDR1 is MRHNA and CDR2 is SNTAGT. This CDR3 contains 15 residues.

This clone has just one count. V usage is TRBV7-2 and J usage is TRBJ2-7, with D possibly TRBD2 on 6 matching bases. The length of the CDR3 is 12 residues. The V end was cut by 7 bases, the J end by 4 bases, with 11 bases between. Per the germline V gene, CDR1 is SGHTA and CDR2 is FQGNSA. Here the CDR3 reads CASTLEGYEQYF. Here the CDR3 DNA reads TGTGCCAGCACCTTGGAGGGTTACGAGCAGTACTTC.

The chain is built from TRBV19 and TRBJ1-2; 8 nucleotides line up with TRBD1. CDR1 LNHDA and CDR2 SQIVND come from the germline V gene (reference sequence). The CDR3 spans 14 residues. The trim removed 3 bases at V and 7 bases at J, leaving 7 bases unmatched. This CDR3 is CASSILGTGSGYTF. Written as DNA, the CDR3 is TGTGCCAGTAGTATTTTAGGGACAGGAAGTGGCTACACCTTC. Variable domain in full (rest from reference TRBV19 and TRBJ1-2): DGGITQSPKYLFRKEGQNVTLSCEQNLNHDAMYWYRQDPGQGLRLIYYSQIVNDFQKGDIAEGYSVSREKKESFPLTVTSAQKNPTAFYLCASSILGTGSGYTFGSGTRLTVV.

The chain is built from TRBV15 and TRBJ1-1; 8 bases agree with TRBD1. With V trimmed by 1 base and J by 5 bases, 9 bases remained unmatched. The CDR3 contains 16 residues. Per the germline V gene, CDR1 is LNHNV and CDR2 is YYDKDF (reference sequence). The CDR3 region has the DNA TGTGCCACCAGCAGAGTTCAGGGGGCGATTCGGACTGAAGCTTTCTTT. Encoded protein: CATSRVQGAIRTEAFF.

This clone was detected a few times. V usage is TRBV18 and J usage is TRBJ2-7; 7 bases line up with TRBD1. Germline trimming cut 6 bases from V and 9 bases from J; bases unmatched to any gene: 11. The length of the CDR3 is 13 residues. Germline lookup yields CDR1 KGHSH and CDR2 LQKENI. The CDR3 loop is CASSPTGQEPQYF. The DNA for the CDR3 is TGTGCCAGCTCCCCCACAGGACAGGAACCGCAGTACTTC. Together with reference TRBV18 and TRBJ2-7, the CDR3 gives the full variable domain: NAGVMQNPRHLVRRRGQEARLRCSPMKGHSHVYWYRQLPEEGLKFMVYLQKENIIDESGMPKERFSAEFPKEGPSILRIQQVVRGDSAAYFCASSPTGQEPQYFGPGTRLTVT.

This sequence joins TRBV15 and TRBJ1-6; no clear D. Germline V gene sequence: CDR1 LNHNV, CDR2 YYDKDF (reference sequence). CDR3 length: 14 amino acids. Trimming removed 0 bases at V and 8 bases at J, with 8 bases between. The CDR3 DNA reads TGTGCCACCAGCAGAGATTCGGAGGATTCACCCCTCCACTTT. Translating gives CATSRDSEDSPLHF.